This TCR beta chain was captured in a study of cytomegalovirus exposure and HLA in healthy donors. Study-wide results and limits: More clonal expansion characterized HLA-associated TCR beta chains than equally common others in a later analysis.

Notes on this clone: Its target is unknown. Other nucleotide sequences from this sample produce the same CDR3.

Each donor was nominally healthy when sampled (though unrecorded immune exposures were likely). This PCR relied on a set of 60 Vbeta primers and 13 Jbeta primers. Profiled with immunoSEQ multiplex PCR; TCRdb holds only in-frame clones, not every one. Here the sample spans some 140,000 clones, over 70% being singletons. V was cut by 2 bases and J by 4 bases, with 6 bases left in between. The V gene's germline CDR1 is KGHSH and CDR2 LQKENI. The CDR3 consists of 13 residues. The TCR was taken from a man aged 25 to 40 in good health and CMV-seronegative. Material: PBMCs. The genes are TRBV18 and TRBJ1-5; no clear D. The CDR3 region is CASSPGENQPQHF. CDR3 nucleotide sequence: TGTGCCAGCTCACCAGGAGAGAATCAGCCCCAGCATTTT.